This T cell receptor beta chain was obtained from a study of T cell responses to AZD1222 COVID-19 vaccine. Method: immunoSEQ multiplex PCR; TCRdb's copy keeps in-frame clones and lacks some. Of under 80,000 clones listed, less than 85% were seen once; the top ten hold 23%. V lost 0 bases and J lost 11, with 13 bases in between. The germline V gene has CDR1 LNHDA and CDR2 SQIVND (reference sequence). There are 13 residues in the CDR3. Findings of the study overall: Just a handful of AZD1222 recipients tested seropositive at baseline. None of the repertoires were sampled until the peak T cell response had passed. The study found Spike-specific TCR breadth and depth rose after two AZD1222 doses.

Concerning this clone: No antigen is known for it.

The sequencing used peripheral blood, collected on day 0 of MenACWY control vaccination. This TCR came from an adult in good health. The V gene is TRBV19, the J gene TRBJ1-1, with a tentative D call TRBD1 (6 bases). The CDR3 sequence is CASSIEQGMGAFF. Written as DNA, the CDR3 is TGTGCCAGTAGTATAGAGCAGGGGATGGGGGCTTTCTTT.